This T cell receptor (beta chain) was captured in a study of blood T cell repertoires in COVID-19. Original analysis: Using reference gene primer amplification, nucleated cell counts were estimated. Generated by immunoSEQ multiplex PCR, the TCRdb table keeps only in-frame clones and is missing some. That table furnishes V, J and clone size, whereas the DNA furnished D and trimming. Among approximately 94,000 clones listed, approximately 80% were seen once. This CDR3 has 14 residues. CDR1 is SNHLY and CDR2 is FYNNEI in the germline V gene. V gave up 11 bases and J gave up 2 bases; unmatched junction bases: 8.

The rearrangement links TRBV2 to TRBJ2-2; 7 bases map to TRBD1. This clonotype was obtained from a woman aged 70 to 79 with acute or convalescent COVID-19. The sequencing input was peripheral blood. The CDR3 is CASFRDRNTGELFF. Here the CDR3 DNA reads TGTGCCTCTTTCCGGGACAGAAACACCGGGGAGCTGTTTTTT.